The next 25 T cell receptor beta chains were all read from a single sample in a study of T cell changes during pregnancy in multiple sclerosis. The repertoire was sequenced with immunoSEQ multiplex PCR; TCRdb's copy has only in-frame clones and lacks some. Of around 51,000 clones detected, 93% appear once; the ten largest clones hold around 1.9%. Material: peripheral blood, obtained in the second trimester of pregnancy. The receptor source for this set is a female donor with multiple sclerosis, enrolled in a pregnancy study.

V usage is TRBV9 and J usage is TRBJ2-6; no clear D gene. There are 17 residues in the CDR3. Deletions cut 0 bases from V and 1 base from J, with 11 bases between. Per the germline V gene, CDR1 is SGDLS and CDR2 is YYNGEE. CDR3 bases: TGTGCCAGCAGCGTAGATCAGGCGCAATCTGGGGCCAACGTCCTGACTTTC. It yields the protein CASSVDQAQSGANVLTF.

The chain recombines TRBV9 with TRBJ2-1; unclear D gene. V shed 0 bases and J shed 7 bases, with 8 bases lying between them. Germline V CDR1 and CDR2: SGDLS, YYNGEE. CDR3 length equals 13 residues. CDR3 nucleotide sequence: TGTGCCAGCAGCGTAGTACCCGGGAATGAGCAGTTCTTC. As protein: CASSVVPGNEQFF. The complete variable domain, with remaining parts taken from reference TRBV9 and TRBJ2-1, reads DSGVTQTPKHLITATGQRVTLRCSPRSGDLSVYWYQQSLDQGLQFLIQYYNGEERAKGNILERFSAQQFPDLHSELNLSSLELGDSALYFCASSVVPGNEQFFGPGTRLTVL.

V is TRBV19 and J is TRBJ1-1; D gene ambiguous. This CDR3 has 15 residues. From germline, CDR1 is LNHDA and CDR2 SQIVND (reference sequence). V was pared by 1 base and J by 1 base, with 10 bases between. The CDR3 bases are TGTGCCAGTAGTATAGCCGTAATTTCGAACACTGAAGCTTTCTTT. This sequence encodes CASSIAVISNTEAFF.

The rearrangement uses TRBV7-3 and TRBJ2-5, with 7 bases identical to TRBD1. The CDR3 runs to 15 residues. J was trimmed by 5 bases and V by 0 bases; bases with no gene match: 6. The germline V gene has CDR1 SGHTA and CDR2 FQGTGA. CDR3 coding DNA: TGTGCCAGCAGCTTAACGGGGAGACAGGGTGAGACCCAGTACTTC. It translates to CASSLTGRQGETQYF. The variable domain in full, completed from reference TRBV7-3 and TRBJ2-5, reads GAGVSQTPSNKVTEKGKYVELRCDPISGHTALYWYRQSLGQGPEFLIYFQGTGAADDSGLPNDRFFAVRPEGSVSTLKIQRTERGDSAVYLCASSLTGRQGETQYFGPGTRLLVL.

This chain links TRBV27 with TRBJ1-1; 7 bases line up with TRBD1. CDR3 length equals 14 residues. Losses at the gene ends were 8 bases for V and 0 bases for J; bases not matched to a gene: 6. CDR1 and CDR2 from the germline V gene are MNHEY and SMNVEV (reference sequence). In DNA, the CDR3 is TGTGCCAGCTTAAGACAGGGCATGAACACTGAAGCTTTCTTT. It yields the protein CASLRQGMNTEAFF.

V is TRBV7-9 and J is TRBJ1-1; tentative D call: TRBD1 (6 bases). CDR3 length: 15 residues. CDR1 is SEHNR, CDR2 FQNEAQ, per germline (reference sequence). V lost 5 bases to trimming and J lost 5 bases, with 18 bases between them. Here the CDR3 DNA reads TGTGCCAGCAGCCTTCCGGGGGGGCCAGGGACTGAAGCTTTCTTT. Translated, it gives CASSLPGGPGTEAFF.

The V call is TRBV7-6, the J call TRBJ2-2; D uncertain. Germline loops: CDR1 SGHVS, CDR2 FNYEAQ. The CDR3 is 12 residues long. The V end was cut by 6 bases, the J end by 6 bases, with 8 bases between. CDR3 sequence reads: CASSPGAGELFF. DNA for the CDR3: TGTGCCAGCAGTCCAGGCGCCGGGGAGCTGTTTTTT.

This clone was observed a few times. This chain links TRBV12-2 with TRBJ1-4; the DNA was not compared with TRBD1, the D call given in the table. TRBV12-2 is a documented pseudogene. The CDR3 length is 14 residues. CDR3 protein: CASRFNPRDEKLFF. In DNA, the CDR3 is TGTGCAAGTCGCTTCAACCCCAGGGATGAAAAACTGTTTTTT.

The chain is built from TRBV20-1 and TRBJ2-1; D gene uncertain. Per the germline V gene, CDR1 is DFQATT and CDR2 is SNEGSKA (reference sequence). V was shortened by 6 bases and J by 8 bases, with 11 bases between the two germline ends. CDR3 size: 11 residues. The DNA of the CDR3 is TGCAGTGCAGAGGTAGCCCATGAGCAGTTCTTC. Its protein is CSAEVAHEQFF.

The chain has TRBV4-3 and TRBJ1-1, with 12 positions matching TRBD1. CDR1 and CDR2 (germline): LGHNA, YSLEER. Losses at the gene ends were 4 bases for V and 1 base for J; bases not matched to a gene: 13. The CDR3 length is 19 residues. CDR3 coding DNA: TGCGCCAGCAGCCCCGGATGGGGACAGGGGGCTCGGGGGAACACTGAAGCTTTCTTT. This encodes CASSPGWGQGARGNTEAFF.

The CDR3 DNA follows: TGTGCCAGCAGTTACATGGCAAATAGCAATCAGCCCCAGCATTTT. It yields the protein CASSYMANSNQPQHF. The chain couples TRBV6-5 to TRBJ1-5, with D hard to call. The germline V gene has CDR1 MNHEY and CDR2 SVGAGI. The CDR3 is 15 amino acids. Trimming removed 2 bases from V and 0 bases from J, with 8 bases in between.

The CDR3 spells CAWTLLAGATDTQYF. The CDR3 DNA is TGTGCCTGGACCCTTCTAGCGGGAGCAACAGATACGCAGTATTTT. The chain has TRBV30 and TRBJ2-3, with TRBD2 identical over 10 bases. V was clipped by 4 bases and J by 3 bases; unmatched bases: 7. There are 15 residues in the CDR3. CDR1 is GTSNPN, CDR2 SVGIG, per germline (reference sequence).

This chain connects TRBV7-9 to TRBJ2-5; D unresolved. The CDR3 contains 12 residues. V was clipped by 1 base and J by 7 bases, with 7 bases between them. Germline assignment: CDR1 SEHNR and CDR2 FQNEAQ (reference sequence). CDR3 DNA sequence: TGTGCCAGCAGCTTAGATTATTGGACCCAGTACTTC. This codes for CASSLDYWTQYF. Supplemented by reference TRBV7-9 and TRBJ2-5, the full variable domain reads DTGVSQNPRHKITKRGQNVTFRCDPISEHNRLYWYRQTLGQGPEFLTYFQNEAQLEKSRLLSDRFSAERPKGSFSTLEIQRTEQGDSAMYLCASSLDYWTQYFGPGTRLLVL.

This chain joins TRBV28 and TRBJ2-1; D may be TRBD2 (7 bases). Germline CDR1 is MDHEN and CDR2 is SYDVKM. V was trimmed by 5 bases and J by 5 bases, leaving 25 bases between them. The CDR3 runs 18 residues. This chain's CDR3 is CASSPQARIWGGHNEQFF. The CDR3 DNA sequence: TGTGCCAGCAGTCCCCAGGCCCGTATCTGGGGGGGCCACAATGAGCAGTTCTTC.

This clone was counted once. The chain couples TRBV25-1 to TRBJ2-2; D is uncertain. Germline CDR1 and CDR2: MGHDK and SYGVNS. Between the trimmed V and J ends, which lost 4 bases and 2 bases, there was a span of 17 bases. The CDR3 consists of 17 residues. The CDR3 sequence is CASSASFHSKNTGELFF. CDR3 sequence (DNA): TGTGCCAGCAGTGCCTCATTCCACAGCAAAAACACCGGGGAGCTGTTTTTT.

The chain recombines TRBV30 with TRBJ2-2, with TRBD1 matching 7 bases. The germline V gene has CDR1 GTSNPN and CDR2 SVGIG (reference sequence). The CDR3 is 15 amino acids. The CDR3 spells CALSTGTDITGELFF. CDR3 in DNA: TGTGCTTTATCCACCGGGACAGACATCACCGGGGAGCTGTTTTTT.

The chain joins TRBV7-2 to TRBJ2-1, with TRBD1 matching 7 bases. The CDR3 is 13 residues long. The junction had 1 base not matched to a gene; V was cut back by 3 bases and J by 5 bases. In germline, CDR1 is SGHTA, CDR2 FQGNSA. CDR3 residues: CASSFDRDNEQFF. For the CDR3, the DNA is TGTGCCAGCAGCTTTGACAGGGACAATGAGCAGTTCTTC.

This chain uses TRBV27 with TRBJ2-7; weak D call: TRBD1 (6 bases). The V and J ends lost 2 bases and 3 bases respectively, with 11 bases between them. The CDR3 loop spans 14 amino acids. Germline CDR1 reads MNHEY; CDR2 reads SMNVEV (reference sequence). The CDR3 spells CASSLNGDIYEQYF. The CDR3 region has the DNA TGTGCCAGCAGTTTAAATGGGGACATCTACGAGCAGTACTTC.

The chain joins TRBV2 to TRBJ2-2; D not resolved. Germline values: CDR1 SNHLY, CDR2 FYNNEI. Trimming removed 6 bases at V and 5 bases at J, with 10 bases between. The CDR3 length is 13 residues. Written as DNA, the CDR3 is TGTGCCAGCAGCGGTCGCACGACCGGGGAGCTGTTTTTT. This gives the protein CASSGRTTGELFF.

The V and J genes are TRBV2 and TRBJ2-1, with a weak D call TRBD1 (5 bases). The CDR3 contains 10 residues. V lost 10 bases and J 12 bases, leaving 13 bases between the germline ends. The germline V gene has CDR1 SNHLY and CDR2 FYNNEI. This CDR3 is CAKQQVVQFF. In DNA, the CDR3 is TGTGCCAAGCAACAGGTTGTGCAGTTCTTC.

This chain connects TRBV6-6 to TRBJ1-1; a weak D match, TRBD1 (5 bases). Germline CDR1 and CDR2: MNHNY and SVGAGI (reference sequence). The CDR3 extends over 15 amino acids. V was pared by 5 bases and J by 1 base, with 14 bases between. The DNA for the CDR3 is TGTGCCAGCAGTCCGTTAGACAGAACGAACACTGAAGCTTTCTTT. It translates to CASSPLDRTNTEAFF.

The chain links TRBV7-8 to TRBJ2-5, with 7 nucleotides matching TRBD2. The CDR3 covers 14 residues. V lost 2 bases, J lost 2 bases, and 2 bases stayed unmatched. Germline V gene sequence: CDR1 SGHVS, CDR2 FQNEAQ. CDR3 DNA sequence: TGTGCCAGCAGCTTATCTAGCGGACAAGAGACCCAGTACTTC. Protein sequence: CASSLSSGQETQYF.

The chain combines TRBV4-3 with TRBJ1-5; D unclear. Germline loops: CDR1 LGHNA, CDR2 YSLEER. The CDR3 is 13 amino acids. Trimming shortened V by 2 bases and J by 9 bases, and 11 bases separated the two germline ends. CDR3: CASSQTGNGPQHF. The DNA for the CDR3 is TGCGCCAGCAGCCAAACGGGGAATGGGCCCCAGCATTTT.

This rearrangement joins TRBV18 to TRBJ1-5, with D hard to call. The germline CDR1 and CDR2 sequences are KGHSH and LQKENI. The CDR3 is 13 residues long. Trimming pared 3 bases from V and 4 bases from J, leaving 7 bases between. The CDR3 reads CASSPTLNQPQHF. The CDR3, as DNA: TGTGCCAGCTCACCTACTCTAAATCAGCCCCAGCATTTT.

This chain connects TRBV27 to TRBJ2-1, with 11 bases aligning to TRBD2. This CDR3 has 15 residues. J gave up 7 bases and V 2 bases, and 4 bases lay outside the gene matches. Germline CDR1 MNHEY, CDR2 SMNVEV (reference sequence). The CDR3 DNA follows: TGTGCCAGCAGTTTAGGGACTAGCGGCAGTAATGAGCAGTTCTTC. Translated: CASSLGTSGSNEQFF.